A few counts support the clone carrying this TCR beta chain. No antigen is known for it. The sequenced template was RNA, covering the TCR beta CDR3 region. HTBI-primed RT-PCR formed the first round, and a multiplex PCR formed the second. TCRdb reanalysed the multiplex PCR reads using MiXCR and keeps one entry per CDR3 protein. This sample yields around 600,000 distinct CDR3 sequences, of which under 50% are seen a single time; roughly 3.5% belongs to the top ten. Germline V gene data show CDR1 as ENHRY and CDR2 as SYGVKD. V gave up 11 bases and J gave up 2 bases, with 21 bases separating them. The CDR3 is 15 residues long. This entry comes from a study of Graves' ophthalmopathy and Graves' hyperthyroidism. General study results and limits: With around 65% sensitivity and roughly 72% specificity, the model predicted ophthalmopathy progression.

The TCR sequence derives from an adult man with Graves' ophthalmopathy. The sequencing sample was made of peripheral blood. The V call is TRBV10-3, the J call TRBJ1-2; no definite D call. The CDR3 DNA follows: TGTGCCGCCAACTTGGCCACCCACCCAAACTATGGCTACACCTTC. This sequence encodes CAANLATHPNYGYTF.